These 18 T cell receptor beta chains originate from one sample sequenced in a study of response to subunit inactivated influenza vaccine. TCRdb analysed the RT-PCR reads with MiXCR anew, one entry per CDR3 protein. Counted here are approximately 480,000 distinct CDR3 sequences, roughly 9.7% occurring once; the ten biggest clones make up about an eighth. Here the sequenced sample was PBMCs from blood, taken more than 35 days after vaccination. All receptors derive from a man aged 45-60 years who received an inactivated influenza vaccine.

The chain employs TRBV12-3 or TRBV12-4 and TRBJ2-2, with 9 bases lining up with TRBD2. Trimming at V came to 5 bases and at J to 5 bases, leaving 12 bases not matched to a gene. CDR3 length: 17 residues. CDR3 in amino acids: CASSSTSGRFYTGELFF. In DNA, the CDR3 is TGTGCCAGCAGTAGTACGAGCGGGAGGTTTTATACCGGGGAGCTGTTTTTT.

Many counts were recorded for this clonotype. V usage is TRBV20-1 and J usage is TRBJ1-5; no definite D call. CDR3 size: 14 residues. The V end was cut by 4 bases, the J end by 0 bases, with 10 bases between. Germline V gene sequence: CDR1 DFQATT, CDR2 SNEGSKA (reference sequence). The DNA for the CDR3 is TGCAGTGCTAAAGATGTAAATAGCAATCAGCCCCAGCATTTT. Its translation is CSAKDVNSNQPQHF.

This clonotype was counted between two and nine times. The J gene is TRBJ2-3, the V gene TRBV28, with TRBD1 identical over 11 bases. Trimming at V came to 5 bases and at J to 6 bases, leaving 7 bases not matched to a gene. This CDR3 has 15 residues. The germline CDR1 and CDR2 sequences are MDHEN and SYDVKM. The CDR3 sequence: CASSPRTGGRDTQYF. The CDR3 DNA reads TGTGCCAGCAGTCCCCGGACAGGGGGCAGGGATACGCAGTATTTT. The full variable domain, completed using reference TRBV28 and TRBJ2-3, is DVKVTQSSRYLVKRTGEKVFLECVQDMDHENMFWYRQDPGLGLRLIYFSYDVKMKEKGDIPEGYSVSREKKERFSLILESASTNQTSMYLCASSPRTGGRDTQYFGPGTRLTVL.

This clonotype turned up a few times. The chain links TRBV29-1 to TRBJ2-7; 12 bases line up with TRBD2. This CDR3 comprises 14 residues. Unmatched junction bases numbered 2, after V lost 4 bases and J lost 1 base. The germline V gene encodes CDR1 SQVTM and CDR2 ANQGSEA. Here the CDR3 reads CSVGLAGASYEQYF. In DNA form, the CDR3 reads TGCAGCGTTGGACTAGCGGGGGCTTCCTACGAGCAGTACTTC.

This clonotype showed up just a few times. The V call is TRBV29-1, the J call TRBJ2-1; D is ambiguous. The V end was cut by 6 bases, the J end by 4 bases, with 10 bases between. CDR1 and CDR2 from the germline V gene are SQVTM and ANQGSEA. The CDR3 has 12 amino acids. CDR3 DNA sequence: TGCAGCGTATCGGAAAGTTACAATGAGCAGTTCTTC. It yields the protein CSVSESYNEQFF.

There are a few counts of this clonotype. One end of the junction fails to match germline, which may point to a read error. J is TRBJ1-2 and V is TRBV7-9, with a weak D call TRBD1 (5 bases). The CDR3 covers 12 residues. Germline V gives CDR1 SEHNR, CDR2 FQNEAQ (reference sequence). The CDR3 region has the DNA TGTGCCAGCAGCGCGGACACCTTCTGGTTCGCCTTC. This translates into CASSADTFWFAF.

The gene calls are TRBV21-1 and TRBJ2-5; TRBD1, the table's D call, was not compared with the DNA. TRBV21-1 is labeled a pseudogene. CDR3 length: 11 residues. CDR3 amino acids: CASNLSPGVHF. The CDR3 DNA reads TGTGCCAGCAACCTCTCCCCAGGGGTGCACTTC.

The chain has TRBV6-2 or TRBV6-3 and TRBJ2-7, with 7 bases that match TRBD2. The length of the CDR3 is 16 residues. Unmatched junction bases numbered 8, after V lost 2 bases and J lost 1 base. Germline lookup yields CDR1 MNHEY and CDR2 SVGEGT. DNA for the CDR3: TGTGCCAGCAGTTACGAGCGGCGGGAGCGATCCTACGAGCAGTACTTC. Residues: CASSYERRERSYEQYF.

The V call is TRBV5-6, the J call TRBJ1-1; D remains unclear. Germline CDR1 and CDR2: SGHDT and YYEEEE. V was shortened by 4 bases and J by 4 bases, with 14 bases between the two germline ends. This CDR3 has 14 residues. The CDR3 here is CASSPGLWGTEAFF. The CDR3 DNA sequence: TGTGCCAGCAGCCCGGGCCTTTGGGGCACTGAAGCTTTCTTT. The entire variable domain, with the rest obtained from reference TRBV5-6 and TRBJ1-1, is as follows: DAGVTQSPTHLIKTRGQQVTLRCSPKSGHDTVSWYQQALGQGPQFIFQYYEEEERQRGNFPDRFSGHQFPNYSSELNVNALLLGDSALYLCASSPGLWGTEAFFGQGTRLTVV.

This clonotype was seen a few times. This chain uses TRBV6-6 with TRBJ2-1, with a weak D call TRBD2 (6 bases). V lost 5 bases and J 9 bases, leaving 11 bases between the germline ends. Germline CDR1 reads MNHNY; CDR2 reads SVGAGI (reference sequence). This CDR3 has 12 residues. CDR3 sequence: CASSPYGGEQFF. The CDR3 coding sequence is TGTGCCAGCAGTCCCTACGGGGGTGAGCAGTTCTTC.

The chain has TRBV7-9 and TRBJ2-5, with D hard to call. V lost 3 bases to trimming and J lost 9 bases, with 20 bases between them. Germline CDR1 reads SEHNR; CDR2 reads FQNEAQ (reference sequence). The CDR3 runs 15 residues. CDR3 region: CASSLSTESHKAQYF. In nucleotides, the CDR3 is TGTGCCAGCAGCTTGAGTACAGAGTCCCATAAGGCCCAGTACTTC.

This clonotype was seen more than once but under ten times. The chain is built from TRBV11-2 and TRBJ2-1; no firm D call. V lost 3 bases and J 10 bases, leaving 13 bases between the germline ends. This CDR3 is 13 amino acids long. Germline-derived CDR1 and CDR2 are SGHAT and FQNNGV. The CDR3 loop reads CASSLGGPDEQFF. The CDR3 DNA is TGTGCCAGCAGCTTGGGTGGGCCTGACGAGCAGTTCTTC.

V is TRBV10-3 and J is TRBJ2-3, with 12 bases matching TRBD2. The CDR3 has 16 amino acids. Germline V lookup: CDR1 ENHRY, CDR2 SYGVKD. V lost 4 bases to trimming and J lost 4 bases; unmatched junction nucleotides: 6. CDR3 nucleotide sequence: TGTGCCATCAGTGGGATGACTAGCGGGGGTCCAGATACGCAGTATTTT. Amino acid sequence: CAISGMTSGGPDTQYF.

The chain joins TRBV7-2 to TRBJ1-1, with D unresolved. The CDR3 runs to 15 residues. The germline V and J ends were trimmed by 5 bases and 6 bases, with 19 bases remaining between them. Per germline, CDR1 SGHTA and CDR2 FQGNSA. DNA of the CDR3: TGTGCCAGCAGCCCCCGGGCCAGAATGAATGCTGAAGCTTTCTTT. Its protein is CASSPRARMNAEAFF.

This clonotype occurred a few times. The chain uses TRBV5-4 and TRBJ2-2; D remains unclear. The CDR3 totals 13 residues. Per the germline V gene, CDR1 is SGHNT and CDR2 is YYREEE (reference sequence). Trimming stripped 2 bases from V and 0 bases from J, with 2 bases between. The CDR3 DNA is TGTGCCAGCAGCTTTCCGAACACCGGGGAGCTGTTTTTT. This encodes CASSFPNTGELFF.

J is TRBJ2-7 and V is TRBV12-3 or TRBV12-4; 7 nucleotides agree with TRBD1. V lost 5 bases and J lost 2; bases outside the gene matches: 15. This CDR3 is 17 amino acids long. The chain's CDR3 is CASSPASGQPGPYEQYF. The CDR3 DNA reads TGTGCCAGCAGTCCGGCCTCGGGACAGCCCGGGCCCTACGAGCAGTACTTC.

There are many counts of this clonotype. The chain joins TRBV29-1 to TRBJ2-5, with 10 bases aligning to TRBD2. V shed 7 bases, J shed 7 bases, and the junction held 9 bases outside the gene matches. The germline V gene encodes CDR1 SQVTM and CDR2 ANQGSEA. The CDR3 runs 13 residues. CDR3 coding DNA: TGCAGCGGCGTAGCGGGGGGCAGAGGGACCCAGTACTTC. It encodes CSGVAGGRGTQYF.

This chain uses TRBV28 with TRBJ2-1, with a weak D call TRBD1 (6 bases). Germline CDR1 and CDR2: MDHEN and SYDVKM. This CDR3 comprises 13 residues. The V gene lost 2 bases and the J gene lost 13 bases, with 15 bases spanning the gap. CDR3 residues: CASSLVGAGSQFF. In DNA, the CDR3 is TGTGCCAGCAGTTTAGTGGGGGCTGGTTCTCAGTTCTTC.